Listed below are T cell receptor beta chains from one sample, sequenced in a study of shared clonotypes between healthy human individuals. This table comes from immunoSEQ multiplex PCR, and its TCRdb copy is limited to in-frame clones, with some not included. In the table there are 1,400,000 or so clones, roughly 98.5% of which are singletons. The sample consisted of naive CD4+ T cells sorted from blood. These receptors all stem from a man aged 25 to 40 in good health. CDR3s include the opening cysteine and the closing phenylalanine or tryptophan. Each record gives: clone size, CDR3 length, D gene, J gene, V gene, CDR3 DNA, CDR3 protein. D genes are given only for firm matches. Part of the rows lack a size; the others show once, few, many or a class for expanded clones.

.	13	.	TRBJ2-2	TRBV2	TGTGCCAGCAGGACAGAATACACCGGGGAGCTGTTTTTT	CASRTEYTGELFF
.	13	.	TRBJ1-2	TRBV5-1	TGCGCCAGCAGCTTGGGGGAAAGGTATGGCTACACCTTC	CASSLGERYGYTF
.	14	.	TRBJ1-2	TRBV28	TGTGCCAGCAGTTCCGTAGCGGCGAACTATGGCTACACCTTC	CASSSVAANYGYTF
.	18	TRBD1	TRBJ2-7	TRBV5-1	TGCGCCAGCAGCCCACGGTCGGGACAGGGCCTCGATCGGTACGAGCAGTACTTC	CASSPRSGQGLDRYEQYF
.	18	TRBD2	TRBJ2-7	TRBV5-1	TGCGCCAGCAGCCCGGGACTAGCGGGCCTATCAAGCTCCTACGAGCAGTACTTC	CASSPGLAGLSSSYEQYF
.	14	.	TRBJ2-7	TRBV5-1	TGCGCCAGCAGCTTGGCAGGACCCGCGGGCGAGCAGTACTTC	CASSLAGPAGEQYF
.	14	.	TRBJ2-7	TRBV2	TGTGCCAGCAGATACGGGGCTAGCTCCTACGAGCAGTACTTC	CASRYGASSYEQYF
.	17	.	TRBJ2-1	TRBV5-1	TGCGCCAGCAGCCTTTTTGCCGGGACAAGCTCCTACAATGAGCAGTTCTTC	CASSLFAGTSSYNEQFF
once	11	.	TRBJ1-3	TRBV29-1	TGCAGCGTCGAATCTGGAAACACCATATATTTT	CSVESGNTIYF
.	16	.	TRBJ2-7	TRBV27	TGTGCCAGCAGTCCTAACCCGGCCCGGGTCCCCTACGAGCAGTACTTC	CASSPNPARVPYEQYF
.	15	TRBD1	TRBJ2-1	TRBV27	TGTGCCAGCAGTTTAGGACAGGGGCTCTACAATGAGCAGTTCTTC	CASSLGQGLYNEQFF
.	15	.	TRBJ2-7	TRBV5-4	TGTGCCAGCAGTTCGTGGATAACGGGCTCCTACGAGCAGTACTTC	CASSSWITGSYEQYF
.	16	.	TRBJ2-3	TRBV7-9	TGTGCCAGCAGCTTAGTCGCCAACATCGAGACAGATACGCAGTATTTT	CASSLVANIETDTQYF
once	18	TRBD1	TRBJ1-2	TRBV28	TGTGCCAGCAGATCCCATCGTGGGACAGGGGGAATTAGGTTTGGCTACACCTTC	CASRSHRGTGGIRFGYTF
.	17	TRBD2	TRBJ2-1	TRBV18	TGTGCCAGCTCATCCCTATCCCTAGCGGGGCCCGGGTATGAGCAGTTCTTC	CASSSLSLAGPGYEQFF
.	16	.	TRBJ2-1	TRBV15	TGTGCCACCAGCAGAGATCTTCAGGTCTCGAACAATGAGCAGTTCTTC	CATSRDLQVSNNEQFF
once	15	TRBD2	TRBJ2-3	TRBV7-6	TGTGCCAGCAATCTGGGGAGCGGGGTCACAGATACGCAGTATTTT	CASNLGSGVTDTQYF
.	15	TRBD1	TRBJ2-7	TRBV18	TGTGCCAGCTCACCTTCGACAGGGAACTCCTACGAGCAGTACTTC	CASSPSTGNSYEQYF
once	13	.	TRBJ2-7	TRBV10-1	TGCGCCAGCAGTGAAGGGCCAGGCTACGAGCAGTACTTC	CASSEGPGYEQYF
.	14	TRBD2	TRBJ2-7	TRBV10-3	TGTGCCATCAGTGAAGCGGGAGGAACCTACGAGCAGTACTTC	CAISEAGGTYEQYF
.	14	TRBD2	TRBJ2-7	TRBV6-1	TGTGCCAGCAGTCCTCGGACTAGGTCGGGCGAGCAGTACTTC	CASSPRTRSGEQYF
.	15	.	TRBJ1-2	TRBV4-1	TGCGCCAGCAGCCAAGACAACAGGCTGCTCTATGGCTACACCTTC	CASSQDNRLLYGYTF